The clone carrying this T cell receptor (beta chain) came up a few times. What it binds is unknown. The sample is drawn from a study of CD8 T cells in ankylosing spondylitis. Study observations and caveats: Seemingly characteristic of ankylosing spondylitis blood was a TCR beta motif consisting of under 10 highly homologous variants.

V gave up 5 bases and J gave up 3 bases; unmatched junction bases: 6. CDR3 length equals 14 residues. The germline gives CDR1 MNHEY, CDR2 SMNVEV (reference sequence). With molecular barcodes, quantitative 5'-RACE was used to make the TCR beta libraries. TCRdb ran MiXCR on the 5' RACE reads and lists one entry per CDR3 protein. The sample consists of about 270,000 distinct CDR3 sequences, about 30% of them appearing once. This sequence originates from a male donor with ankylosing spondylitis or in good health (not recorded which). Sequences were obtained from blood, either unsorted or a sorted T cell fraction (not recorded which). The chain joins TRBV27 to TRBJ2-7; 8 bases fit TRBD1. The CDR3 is CASSQDRAGYEQYF. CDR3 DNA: TGTGCCAGCAGTCAGGACAGGGCAGGCTACGAGCAGTACTTC.